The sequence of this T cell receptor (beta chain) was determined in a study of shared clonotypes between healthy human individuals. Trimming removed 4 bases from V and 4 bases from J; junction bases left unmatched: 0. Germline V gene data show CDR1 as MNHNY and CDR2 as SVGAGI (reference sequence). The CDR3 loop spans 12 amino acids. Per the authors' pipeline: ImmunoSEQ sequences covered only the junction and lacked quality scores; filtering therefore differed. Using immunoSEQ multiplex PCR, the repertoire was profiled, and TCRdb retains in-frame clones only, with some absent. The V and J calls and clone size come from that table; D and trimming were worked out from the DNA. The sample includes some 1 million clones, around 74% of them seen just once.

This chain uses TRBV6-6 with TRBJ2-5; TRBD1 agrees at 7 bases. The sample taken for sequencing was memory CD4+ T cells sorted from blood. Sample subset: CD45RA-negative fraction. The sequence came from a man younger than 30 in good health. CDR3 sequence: CASSWTGETQYF. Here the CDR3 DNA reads TGTGCCAGCAGTTGGACAGGAGAGACCCAGTACTTC.